The 10 T cell receptor beta chains reported below all come from one sample, sequenced in a study of blood T cell repertoires in COVID-19. Clones were sequenced by immunoSEQ multiplex PCR, and TCRdb holds only the in-frame ones, with some missing. The sample has about 240,000 clones, roughly 80% seen once. Sequencing input: peripheral blood. Receptors originate from a woman aged 18-29 years with acute or convalescent COVID-19.

The gene calls are TRBV28 and TRBJ1-2, with TRBD1 matching 10 bases. V shed 5 bases and J 4 bases; nucleotides not matched to a gene: 4. Germline V gene lookup returns CDR1 MDHEN and CDR2 SYDVKM. CDR3 length: 14 amino acids. The CDR3 region is CASSGGQGTYGYTF. In DNA, the CDR3 is TGTGCCAGCAGTGGGGGACAGGGGACCTATGGCTACACCTTC.

The chain is built from TRBV3-1 (or the pseudogene TRBV3-2) and TRBJ2-1; D perhaps matches TRBD2 (5 bases). The germline gives CDR1 LGHDT, CDR2 YNNKEL (reference sequence). This CDR3 has 15 amino acids. The V end was cut by 0 bases, the J end by 3 bases, with 9 bases between. The CDR3 DNA sequence: TGTGCCAGCAGCCAAGATGTGAGGGACTACAATGAGCAGTTCTTC. Its protein product is CASSQDVRDYNEQFF.

A single count supports this clone. The V call is TRBV6-5, the J call TRBJ2-7, with D uncertain. Between the trimmed V and J ends, which lost 10 bases and 4 bases, there was a span of 20 bases. Germline V lookup: CDR1 MNHEY, CDR2 SVGAGI. The CDR3 spans 14 residues. In nucleotides, the CDR3 is TGTGCCACCAAGGCCGGCCTAGAACCGTACGAGCAGTACTTC. Amino acid sequence: CATKAGLEPYEQYF.

V and J are TRBV19 and TRBJ1-2; D gene ambiguous. CDR1 and CDR2 from the germline V gene are LNHDA and SQIVND (reference sequence). V was trimmed by 3 bases and J by 4 bases, leaving 6 bases between them. This CDR3 spans 12 amino acids. The CDR3 nucleotides are TGTGCCAGTAGTATTGCCAGCTATGGCTACACCTTC. It codes for CASSIASYGYTF.

This clone turned up a few times. The chain couples TRBV25-1 to TRBJ2-1; no definite D call. Trimming left V 4 bases short and J 3 bases short, with 4 bases between. CDR3 length equals 12 residues. Per the germline V gene, CDR1 is MGHDK and CDR2 is SYGVNS. In nucleotides, the CDR3 is TGTGCCAGCAGTGCAGGCTACAATGAGCAGTTCTTC. The encoded protein is CASSAGYNEQFF.

This chain uses TRBV7-2 with TRBJ2-7, with 9 nucleotides matching TRBD1. The CDR3 extends over 13 amino acids. Germline trimming cut 5 bases from V and 4 bases from J; bases unmatched to any gene: 3. Germline lookup yields CDR1 SGHTA and CDR2 FQGNSA. The CDR3 here is CASSKGQGYEQYF. The CDR3 DNA sequence: TGTGCCAGCAGCAAGGGACAGGGTTACGAGCAGTACTTC. The whole variable domain, remainder taken from reference TRBV7-2 and TRBJ2-7, is GAGVSQSPSNKVTEKGKDVELRCDPISGHTALYWYRQSLGQGLEFLIYFQGNSAPDKSGLPSDRFSAERTGGSVSTLTIQRTQQEDSAVYLCASSKGQGYEQYFGPGTRLTVT.

This clone has a handful of counts. The chain uses TRBV27 and TRBJ2-2; 13 nucleotides align to TRBD2. The length of the CDR3 is 21 residues. Germline CDR1 and CDR2: MNHEY and SMNVEV (reference sequence). V was clipped by 7 bases and J by 4 bases; unmatched bases: 21. The CDR3 nucleotides read TGTGCCAGCACCCGAAGAACTCGGTTCGAGGGACTAGCGGGAACCACCGGGGAGCTGTTTTTT. As protein: CASTRRTRFEGLAGTTGELFF.

The rearrangement uses TRBV7-9 and TRBJ2-7; 8 bases align to TRBD2. Germline trimming cut 5 bases from V and 2 bases from J; bases unmatched to any gene: 11. The germline V gene has CDR1 SEHNR and CDR2 FQNEAQ (reference sequence). This CDR3 region has 16 residues. CDR3 DNA: TGTGCCAGCAGCCCCCGGGGGGGGGACTCCCCCTACGAGCAGTACTTC. This encodes CASSPRGGDSPYEQYF.

A few counts support this clone. V usage is TRBV9 and J usage is TRBJ1-6, with 8 bases matching TRBD1. The germline CDR1 and CDR2 sequences are SGDLS and YYNGEE. This CDR3 contains 15 residues. After removal of 5 bases from V and 6 bases from J, the junction contained 7 bases not matched to a gene. CDR3 sequence: CASSAGQAGNSPLHF. CDR3 DNA sequence: TGTGCCAGCAGTGCGGGACAGGCGGGTAATTCACCCCTCCACTTT.

J is TRBJ2-7 and V is TRBV7-2; 12 bases agree with TRBD2. The CDR3 contains 17 residues. Germline loops: CDR1 SGHTA, CDR2 FQGNSA. Trimming at V came to 6 bases and at J to 5 bases, leaving 14 bases not matched to a gene. CDR3 sequence: CASSSIPGLAGNNEQYF. The DNA of the CDR3 is TGTGCCAGCAGTTCAATACCCGGACTAGCGGGAAATAACGAGCAGTACTTC.